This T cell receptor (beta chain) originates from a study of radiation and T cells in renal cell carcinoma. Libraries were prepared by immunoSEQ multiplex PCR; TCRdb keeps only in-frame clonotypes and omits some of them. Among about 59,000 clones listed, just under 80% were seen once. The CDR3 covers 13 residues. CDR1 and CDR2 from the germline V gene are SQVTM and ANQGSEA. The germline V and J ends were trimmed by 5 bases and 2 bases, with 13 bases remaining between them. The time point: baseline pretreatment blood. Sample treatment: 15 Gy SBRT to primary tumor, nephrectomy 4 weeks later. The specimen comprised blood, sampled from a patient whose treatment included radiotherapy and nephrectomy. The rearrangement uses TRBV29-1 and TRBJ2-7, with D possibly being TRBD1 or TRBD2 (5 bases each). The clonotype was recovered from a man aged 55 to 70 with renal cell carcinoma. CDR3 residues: CSVWGPGPYEQYF. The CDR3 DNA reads TGCAGCGTTTGGGGTCCGGGGCCCTACGAGCAGTACTTC.